This T cell receptor (beta chain) was identified during a study of early T cells in non-severe SARS-CoV-2 infection (dated by TCRdb to the early 2020s). Broadly, across the study: Bulk RNA from unsorted whole blood was used for TCR sequencing, so alpha and beta chains could not be paired. What the work shows at the level of the full study, not this receptor alone: VDJdb matching was skewed toward anti-spike CD8 responses and likely underestimated virus-specific expansions by missing private and CD4 specificities.

The germline V gene specifies SGHTA as CDR1 and FQGNSA as CDR2. Deletion took 3 bases off V and 4 bases off J, with a span of 9 bases between the germline ends. There are 13 amino acids in the CDR3, from cysteine to phenylalanine inclusive. Only the CDR3 DNA stays, 39 bases, in frame from base 1. Receptor libraries were prepared by 5' RACE. TCRdb shows the sequencer as NextSeq 500. To correct for sequencing error and PCR bias, the TCR library protocol tagged individual cDNA molecules with unique molecular identifiers. Both TCR alpha and beta chains were sequenced, and tight co-correlation was observed between alpha and beta sequence abundances in each sample. The source study handled its data this way. Decombinator V4 was used to annotate the V gene, J gene and CDR3 of the TCR sequences. Expanded TCRs were defined as changing significantly between any two time points under a Poisson model with p below 0.0001. Abundances of TCRs were expressed as counts per million after normalisation to the total number of TCRs sequenced in each sample. TRAV1-2 paired with TRAJ12, TRAJ20 or TRAJ33 defined MAIT TCRs, while TRAV10 paired with TRAJ18 defined iNKT TCRs. VDJdb, accessed on 1 November 2021, was searched for TCRs annotated for CMV, EBV and SARS-CoV-2, and TCRs annotated for more than one antigen were excluded. TCRdb itself trimmed the public reads at Q25 with fastp, ran MiXCR and retained productive beta chains. Each record represents a unique CDR3 protein, reported with the most common genes and DNA among its rows. TCRdb, not the authors, supplied the V and J calls. For this sample there are some 62,000 distinct CDR3 sequences; approximately 9% appear just once. The ten largest make up 1.2% of the sample.

A case-control design nested within a healthcare worker cohort in London, UK, was used, with weekly nasopharyngeal swab PCR tests and blood sampling performed. Healthcare workers were recruited during the week of the UK lockdown, between 23 and 31 March 2020, and followed weekly for up to roughly 15 weeks. In its sample, this clonotype was seen a few times. Its recognized antigen is unknown. Base qualities are not at hand, and no much larger clone is one base apart. Sequencing input: whole blood. The source is an adult who was a healthcare worker with PCR-confirmed SARS-CoV-2 infection or an uninfected control (not recorded which). This sequence uses TRBV7-2 and TRBJ2-5; TRBD1 is a weak D gene call, 5 bases matching. CDR3 sequence: CASSLGQGETQYF. The DNA sequence is given as TGTGCCAGCAGCTTGGGGCAGGGAGAGACCCAGTACTTC.